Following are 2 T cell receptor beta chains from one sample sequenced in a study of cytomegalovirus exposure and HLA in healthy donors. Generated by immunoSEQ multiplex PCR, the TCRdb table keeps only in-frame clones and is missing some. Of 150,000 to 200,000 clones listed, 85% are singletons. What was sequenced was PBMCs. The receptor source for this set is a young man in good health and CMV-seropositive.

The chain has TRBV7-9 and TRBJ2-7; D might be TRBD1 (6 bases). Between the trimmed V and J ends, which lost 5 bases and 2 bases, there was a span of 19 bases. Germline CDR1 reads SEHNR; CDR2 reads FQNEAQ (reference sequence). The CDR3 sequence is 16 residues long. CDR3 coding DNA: TGTGCCAGCAGCCTCAGTGACGGGACAAACCCCTACGAGCAGTACTTC. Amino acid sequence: CASSLSDGTNPYEQYF.

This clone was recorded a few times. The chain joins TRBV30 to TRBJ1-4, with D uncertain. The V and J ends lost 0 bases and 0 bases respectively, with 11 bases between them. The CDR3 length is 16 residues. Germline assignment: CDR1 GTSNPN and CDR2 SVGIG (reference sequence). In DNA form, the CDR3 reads TGTGCCTGGAGTGTACGAGGCCGTGCAACTAATGAAAAACTGTTTTTT. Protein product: CAWSVRGRATNEKLFF. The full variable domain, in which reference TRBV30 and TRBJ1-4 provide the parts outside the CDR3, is SQTIHQWPATLVQPVGSPLSLECTVEGTSNPNLYWYRQAAGRGLQLLFYSVGIGQISSEVPQNLSASRPQDRQFILSSKKLLLSDSGFYLCAWSVRGRATNEKLFFGSGTQLSVL.